One T cell receptor beta chain is described in this entry. The data derive from a study of control samples from healthy donors and cancer patients. TCRdb's copy holds only in-frame clones and misses some; the assay was immunoSEQ multiplex PCR. The sample lists approximately 87,000 clones, 91% seen once, with approximately 15% in the top ten. Germline CDR1 and CDR2: SGHRS and YFSETQ. V lost 4 bases and J 8 bases, leaving 16 bases between the germline ends. The CDR3 length is 14 residues. The source is a man aged 50-60 years in good health. V gene TRBV5-1 combines with J gene TRBJ1-3, with a possible D match to TRBD1 (5 bases). The sequenced sample was blood. The CDR3 DNA reads TGCGCCAGCAGCCGGTCAGGGTCGGTAGACACCATATATTTT. The encoded protein is CASSRSGSVDTIYF.